This T cell receptor (beta chain) was obtained from a study of vaccination and CD4 T cells after COVID-19. Study context: Convalescent donors were composed of six males and four females, of whom two were Hispanic. Convalescent patients, a few in number, were sampled at day 14 and days 161 to 241 post-vaccination. Findings and caveats of the study: The median number of SARS-CoV-2-reactive clonotypes increased from approximately 23 to 38, a change that did not reach significance. The study found that a median approximately 90% of reactive clones in convalescent patients appeared only post-vaccination.

Time point described: late sampling 161 to 241 days after vaccination in a few convalescent patients. This CDR3 contains 15 residues. MiXCR was run by TCRdb on the PCR reads, yielding one entry per CDR3 protein. Of more than 25,000 distinct CDR3 sequences listed, approximately 49% are singletons. To note about this clonotype: Its antigen is as yet unknown.

The TCR sequence derives from a human donor who had recovered from COVID-19. The sequences come from CD4+ T cells from blood, collected about 7 months after SARS-CoV-2 vaccination. The chain recombines TRBV21-1 with TRBJ2-5; TRBD1 is the table's D call, not checked against the DNA. TRBV21-1 is noted as a pseudogene. The CDR3 protein is CASSAGSPSQETQYF. The CDR3 DNA is TGTGCCAGCAGCGCGGGGAGCCCAAGCCAGGAGACCCAGTACTTC.